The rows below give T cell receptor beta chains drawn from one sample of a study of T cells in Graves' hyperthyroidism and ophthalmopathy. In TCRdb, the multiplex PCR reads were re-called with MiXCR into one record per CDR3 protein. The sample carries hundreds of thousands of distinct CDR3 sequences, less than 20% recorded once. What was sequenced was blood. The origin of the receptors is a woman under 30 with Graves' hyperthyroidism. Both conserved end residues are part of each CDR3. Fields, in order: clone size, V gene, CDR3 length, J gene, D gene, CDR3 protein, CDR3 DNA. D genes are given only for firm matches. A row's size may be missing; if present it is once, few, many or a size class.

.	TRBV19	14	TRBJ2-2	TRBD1	CASSLTGTDGELYF	TGTGCCAGTAGCTTAACGGGGACAGACGGGGAGCTGTATTTT
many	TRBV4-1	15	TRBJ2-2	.	CASSLQGGWGGELFF	TGCGCCAGCAGCCTGCAGGGCGGATGGGGCGGGGAGCTGTTTTTT
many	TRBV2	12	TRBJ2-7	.	CACRDSSPEQYF	TGTGCCTGCCGGGACTCCTCCCCCGAGCAGTACTTC
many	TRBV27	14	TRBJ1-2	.	CASSPQGPNYGYTF	TGTGCCAGCAGTCCACAGGGTCCCAACTATGGCTACACCTTC
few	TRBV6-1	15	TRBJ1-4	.	CASSQGRPSMGKLFF	TGTGCCAGCTCCCAGGGTCGACCCTCAATGGGAAAACTGTTTTTT
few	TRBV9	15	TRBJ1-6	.	CASSTQRENNSPLHF	TGTGCCAGCAGCACTCAGCGAGAGAATAATTCACCCCTCCACTTT
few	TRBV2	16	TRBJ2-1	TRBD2	CASITGGLEWGGEQFF	TGTGCCAGCATTACCGGGGGACTAGAATGGGGGGGTGAGCAGTTCTTC
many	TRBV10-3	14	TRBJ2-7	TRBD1	CAISGGQGAYEQYF	TGTGCCATCAGTGGGGGGCAGGGGGCGTACGAGCAGTACTTC
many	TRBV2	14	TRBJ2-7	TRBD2	CASSRLAGTYEQYF	TGTGCCAGCAGCAGACTAGCGGGGACCTACGAGCAGTACTTC
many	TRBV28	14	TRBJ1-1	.	CASSRWETNTEAFF	TGTGCCAGCAGCCGATGGGAGACGAACACTGAAGCTTTCTTT
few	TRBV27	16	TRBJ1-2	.	CASSLAWRGAGYGYTF	TGTGCCAGCAGCCTAGCCTGGCGGGGGGCGGGCTATGGCTACACCTTC